A single T cell receptor (beta chain) is shown here with its context. Its antigen is unidentified. Germline CDR1 reads WSHSY; CDR2 reads SAAADI. This CDR3 region has 15 residues. V was shortened by 8 bases and J by 1 base, with 18 bases between the two germline ends. The data derive from a study of shared clonotypes between healthy human individuals. Naive CD8 populations comprised CD45RO-negative cells positively selected for CCR7, excluding terminally differentiated effector memory CD45RA+ cells. Using immunoSEQ multiplex PCR, the repertoire was profiled, and TCRdb retains in-frame clones only, with some absent. The sample includes millions of clones, approximately 94% seen only once; the top ten take about 1.1%. Study observations and caveats: The study generally estimated greater richness for naive than memory subsets.

This TCR was sampled from a man younger than 35 in good health. The gene calls are TRBV10-2 and TRBJ2-7, with TRBD1 as a possible D gene (6 bases). Input material: naive CD8+ T cells sorted from blood. This chain's CDR3 is CASGGPRDTSYEQYF. CDR3 bases: TGCGCCAGCGGAGGACCCCGGGACACGTCCTACGAGCAGTACTTC.